The 32 T cell receptor beta chains reported below all come from one sample, sequenced in a study of blood T cell repertoires in COVID-19 (TCRdb year 2020). The library was made by the immunoSEQ multiplex PCR assay. In its TCRdb copy, this immuneACCESS table keeps in-frame sequences only and misses some clones. Where compared with another copy, unresolved V genes explain less than half of these, and the others have no known cause. The sample yields about 53,000 clones; around 78% were counted once. In total, the top ten clones hold about 16% of the sample. The sequencing sample was made of peripheral blood. All receptors derive from a human donor with active or convalescent COVID-19. The donor label of this sample is uncertain.

The V and J genes are TRBV5-1 and TRBJ2-5; D remains unclear. Germline values: CDR1 SGHRS, CDR2 YFSETQ. This CDR3 region has 13 residues. Deletions cut 3 bases from V and 1 base from J, with 7 bases between. CDR3: CASSSTVQETQYF. As DNA, the CDR3 is TGCGCCAGCAGCTCTACGGTCCAAGAGACCCAGTACTTC.

The chain employs TRBV11-1 and TRBJ1-1, with D possibly being TRBD1 (5 bases). The CDR3 sequence is 14 residues long. Germline-derived CDR1 and CDR2 are SGHAT and FQDESV (reference sequence). V lost 1 base to trimming and J lost 6 bases, with 12 bases between them. The CDR3 bases are TGTGCCAGCAGCTTAGACAGGCAAGTCGCTGAAGCTTTCTTT. This gives the protein CASSLDRQVAEAFF.

On this clone itself: A read error may account for a junction end that differs from germline. The chain couples TRBV7-7 to TRBJ2-7, with 14 bases aligning to TRBD2. Germline-derived CDR1 and CDR2 are SSHAT and FNYEAQ (reference sequence). The CDR3 length is 14 residues. The chain's CDR3 is CASSSGLAGGEQYF. The CDR3 DNA follows: TGTGCTAGCAGCTCCGGACTAGCGGGGGGCGAGCAGTACTTC.

This rearrangement joins TRBV6-5 to TRBJ1-2, with TRBD1 identical over 9 bases. Losses at the gene ends were 0 bases for V and 2 bases for J; bases not matched to a gene: 1. The CDR3 consists of 15 residues. Germline V gives CDR1 MNHEY, CDR2 SVGAGI. CDR3 loop: CASSYSGQGNYGYTF. CDR3 sequence (DNA): TGTGCCAGCAGTTACTCCGGACAGGGGAACTATGGCTACACCTTC.

This chain connects TRBV4-1 to TRBJ1-3; tentatively, D is TRBD1 (6 bases). Germline CDR1 and CDR2: MGHRA and YSYEKL. The CDR3 has 20 amino acids. V lost 0 bases and J 0 bases, leaving 21 bases between the germline ends. In nucleotides, the CDR3 is TGCGCCAGCAGCCAAGATGGGCCAGGGAGTCGCAGGGGCTCTGGAAACACCATATATTTT. Residues: CASSQDGPGSRRGSGNTIYF.

The V gene is TRBV5-4, the J gene TRBJ2-5; 12 positions agree with TRBD2. The CDR3 sequence is 16 residues long. The junction had 5 bases not matched to a gene; V was cut back by 0 bases and J by 5 bases. The V gene's germline CDR1 is SGHNT and CDR2 YYREEE (reference sequence). CDR3 in amino acids: CASSLESGLAGETQYF. In DNA form, the CDR3 reads TGTGCCAGCAGCTTGGAATCGGGACTAGCGGGTGAGACCCAGTACTTC.

This sequence joins TRBV2 and TRBJ2-3, with TRBD2 identical over 11 bases. J was trimmed by 6 bases and V by 3 bases; bases with no gene match: 11. There are 17 residues in the CDR3. CDR1 is SNHLY, CDR2 FYNNEI, per germline. The CDR3 here is CASSEGSGRANGDTQYF. The DNA of the CDR3 is TGTGCCAGCAGTGAGGGTAGCGGGAGGGCCAATGGCGATACGCAGTATTTT. The full variable domain, completed using reference TRBV2 and TRBJ2-3, is EPEVTQTPSHQVTQMGQEVILRCVPISNHLYFYWYRQILGQKVEFLVSFYNNEISEKSEIFDDQFSVERPDGSNFTLKIRSTKLEDSAMYFCASSEGSGRANGDTQYFGPGTRLTVL.

There are a few counts of this clone. The rearrangement links TRBV6-1 to TRBJ2-7; D gene uncertain. Trimming shortened V by 1 base and J by 2 bases, and 12 bases separated the two germline ends. CDR3 length equals 15 residues. Per the germline V gene, CDR1 is MNHNS and CDR2 is SASEGT. The CDR3: CASSEVSNPPYEQYF. Written as DNA, the CDR3 is TGTGCCAGCAGTGAAGTTAGCAATCCACCCTACGAGCAGTACTTC.

This chain links TRBV5-1 with TRBJ2-7; D not resolved. Trimming left V 1 base short and J 0 bases short, with 11 bases between. Germline CDR1 and CDR2: SGHRS and YFSETQ. The CDR3 loop spans 15 amino acids. The CDR3 loop reads CASSLYAGHSYEQYF. DNA of the CDR3: TGCGCCAGCAGCTTGTACGCAGGTCACTCCTACGAGCAGTACTTC.

The chain joins TRBV9 to TRBJ2-2, with a tentative D call TRBD1 (6 bases). From germline, CDR1 is SGDLS and CDR2 YYNGEE. The CDR3 covers 15 residues. Trimming removed 1 base at V and 0 bases at J, with 7 bases between. The CDR3 nucleotides are TGTGCCAGCAGCGTAAGGGGGACGAACACCGGGGAGCTGTTTTTT. Residues: CASSVRGTNTGELFF.

V gene TRBV6-2 or TRBV6-3 combines with J gene TRBJ2-1; 8 positions agree with TRBD2. This CDR3 has 15 residues. Germline trimming cut 6 bases from V and 9 bases from J; bases unmatched to any gene: 13. Germline lookup yields CDR1 MNHEY and CDR2 SVGEGT. CDR3 in DNA: TGTGCCAGCAGCTCCAATAGCGGGACGGTCGCTGAGCAGTTCTTC. Translating gives CASSSNSGTVAEQFF.

This chain connects TRBV19 to TRBJ2-5; 7 bases fit TRBD1. The CDR3 has 14 residues. Germline trimming cut 5 bases from V and 1 base from J; bases unmatched to any gene: 4. Per the germline V gene, CDR1 is LNHDA and CDR2 is SQIVND (reference sequence). This CDR3 reads CASSVGTAQETQYF. In nucleotides, the CDR3 is TGTGCCAGTAGTGTCGGGACAGCCCAAGAGACCCAGTACTTC.

V is TRBV7-9 and J is TRBJ2-1; D may be TRBD1 (5 bases). The V end lost 3 bases, the J end lost 10 bases, and 13 bases lay between the germline ends. This CDR3 is built from 13 residues. Germline loops: CDR1 SEHNR, CDR2 FQNEAQ (reference sequence). CDR3 bases: TGTGCCAGCAGCTTGGTAGGGGCCCCCGAGCAGTTCTTC. Translating it yields CASSLVGAPEQFF. The variable domain in full, completed from reference TRBV7-9 and TRBJ2-1, reads DTGVSQNPRHKITKRGQNVTFRCDPISEHNRLYWYRQTLGQGPEFLTYFQNEAQLEKSRLLSDRFSAERPKGSFSTLEIQRTEQGDSAMYLCASSLVGAPEQFFGPGTRLTVL.

The rearrangement links TRBV9 to TRBJ2-2; D perhaps matches TRBD2 (6 bases). The CDR3 covers 13 residues. Trimming took 7 bases from V and 4 from J, leaving 11 bases between them. The germline CDR1 and CDR2 sequences are SGDLS and YYNGEE. CDR3 sequence reads: CASRLGGTGELFF. Written as DNA, the CDR3 is TGTGCCAGCCGTTTGGGGGGCACCGGGGAGCTGTTTTTT.

A few counts support this clone. This chain connects TRBV27 to TRBJ2-7; weak D call: TRBD1 (8 bases). The germline V gene encodes CDR1 MNHEY and CDR2 SMNVEV (reference sequence). The CDR3 totals 14 residues. Deletions cut 4 bases from V and 0 bases from J, with 10 bases between. The CDR3 nucleotides are TGTGCCAGCAGTTACAGGGGGGGCTCCTACGAGCAGTACTTC. Translated, it gives CASSYRGGSYEQYF.

This chain connects TRBV28 to TRBJ2-1; weak D call: TRBD2 (7 bases). V was trimmed by 3 bases and J by 3 bases, leaving 15 bases between them. The germline CDR1 and CDR2 sequences are MDHEN and SYDVKM. The CDR3 is 16 residues long. CDR3 nucleotides: TGTGCCAGCAGTTTTGGGACCGGGGGGCGCTACAATGAGCAGTTCTTC. Its protein product is CASSFGTGGRYNEQFF.

The chain has TRBV3-1 (or the pseudogene TRBV3-2) and TRBJ2-3; 13 bases map to TRBD2. CDR1 LGHDT and CDR2 YNNKEL come from the germline V gene (reference sequence). The trim removed 1 base at V and 0 bases at J, leaving 4 bases unmatched. The CDR3 spans 18 residues. CDR3 DNA: TGTGCCAGCAGCCAAGGGGGGACTAGCGGGACTAGCACAGATACGCAGTATTTT. Its protein is CASSQGGTSGTSTDTQYF.

The chain employs TRBV4-1 and TRBJ2-7, with TRBD1 matching over 11 bases. Trimming cost V 3 bases and J 7 bases; bases outside gene matches: 17. There are 18 residues in the CDR3. Germline CDR1 MGHRA, CDR2 YSYEKL. The CDR3 DNA sequence: TGCGCCAGCAGCCAGACCCTCGGGACAGGGGGGCGCGCGTGGGAGCAGTACTTC. This translates into CASSQTLGTGGRAWEQYF.

This chain connects TRBV29-1 to TRBJ2-3, with D perhaps TRBD2 (5 bases). Germline CDR1 is SQVTM and CDR2 is ANQGSEA. The V end lost 4 bases, the J end lost 5 bases, and 7 bases lay between the germline ends. The CDR3 contains 11 residues. The chain's CDR3 is CSVAGKDTQYF. CDR3 in DNA: TGCAGCGTTGCGGGGAAAGATACGCAGTATTTT.

The chain carries TRBV7-3 and TRBJ2-2; D unresolved. The CDR3 is 12 amino acids. V dropped 5 bases and J dropped 2 bases, with 3 bases sitting between them. Germline assignment: CDR1 SGHTA and CDR2 FQGTGA. CDR3 protein: CASSINTGELFF. The CDR3 DNA is TGTGCCAGCAGCATAAACACCGGGGAGCTGTTTTTT.

Here the CDR3 DNA reads TGTGCCTGGACCGGGACAGACCCTTACGAGCAGTACTTC. Its translation is CAWTGTDPYEQYF. The genes are TRBV30 and TRBJ2-7; TRBD1 aligns across 7 bases. Germline V lookup: CDR1 GTSNPN, CDR2 SVGIG (reference sequence). The CDR3 has 13 residues. V shed 4 bases, J shed 4 bases, and the junction held 7 bases outside the gene matches.

This chain connects TRBV2 to TRBJ2-2; D perhaps matches TRBD2 (6 bases). Trimming took off 6 bases at V and 1 base at J, with 12 bases between the two ends. CDR3 length equals 15 residues. Germline CDR1 and CDR2: SNHLY and FYNNEI. The CDR3 DNA follows: TGTGCCAGCAGGAAGGGTAGCGGGAACACCGGGGAGCTGTTTTTT. This translates into CASRKGSGNTGELFF.

This chain connects TRBV7-2 to TRBJ2-7, with 10 bases identical to TRBD1. The germline V gene encodes CDR1 SGHTA and CDR2 FQGNSA. CDR3 size: 14 residues. V was clipped by 5 bases and J by 5 bases; unmatched bases: 6. The CDR3 DNA reads as TGTGCCAGCAGCCGGGACAGGGGTATCCACGAGCAGTACTTC. Protein: CASSRDRGIHEQYF.

V is TRBV11-2 and J is TRBJ1-1, with unresolved D. The V end was cut by 2 bases, the J end by 11 bases, with 21 bases between. CDR1 is SGHAT, CDR2 FQNNGV, per germline. CDR3 length: 15 amino acids. CDR3 DNA: TGTGCCAGCAGCTTATCTCTGGTTAGCAGAAAGGAGGCTTTCTTT. Residues: CASSLSLVSRKEAFF. Complete variable domain (other parts from reference TRBV11-2 and TRBJ1-1): EAGVAQSPRYKIIEKRQSVAFWCNPISGHATLYWYQQILGQGPKLLIQFQNNGVVDDSQLPKDRFSAERLKGVDSTLKIQPAKLEDSAVYLCASSLSLVSRKEAFFGQGTRLTVV.

V usage is TRBV2 and J usage is TRBJ2-7, with 7 bases matching TRBD1. V shed 6 bases, J shed 6 bases, and the junction held 14 bases outside the gene matches. The CDR3 is made up of 15 amino acids. Germline values: CDR1 SNHLY, CDR2 FYNNEI. DNA for the CDR3: TGTGCCAGCAGCCTGGGACAGACAGACTCAGGCGAGCAGTACTTC. Translation: CASSLGQTDSGEQYF. Together with reference TRBV2 and TRBJ2-7, the CDR3 gives the full variable domain: EPEVTQTPSHQVTQMGQEVILRCVPISNHLYFYWYRQILGQKVEFLVSFYNNEISEKSEIFDDQFSVERPDGSNFTLKIRSTKLEDSAMYFCASSLGQTDSGEQYFGPGTRLTVT.

The chain recombines TRBV27 with TRBJ2-6; 8 nucleotides line up with TRBD1. CDR1 MNHEY and CDR2 SMNVEV come from the germline V gene (reference sequence). CDR3 length: 18 residues. V trimming: 5 bases; J trimming: 0 bases; junction bases outside the gene matches: 9. In DNA, the CDR3 is TGTGCCAGCAGTCAAAATTACAGGGGGTCCTCTGGGGCCAACGTCCTGACTTTC. Its translation is CASSQNYRGSSGANVLTF.

Here the CDR3 DNA reads TGCGCCAGCAGCTCTCTAGCGGGCCTACTACAAGAGACCCAGTACTTC. This codes for CASSSLAGLLQETQYF. The V and J genes are TRBV5-1 and TRBJ2-5, with 8 bases fitting TRBD2. The junction had 9 bases not matched to a gene; V was cut back by 3 bases and J by 2 bases. From germline, CDR1 is SGHRS and CDR2 YFSETQ. The CDR3 totals 16 residues.

The J gene is TRBJ2-7, the V gene TRBV4-1; 8 nucleotides agree with TRBD1. V lost 0 bases and J lost 6; bases outside the gene matches: 7. Germline lookup yields CDR1 MGHRA and CDR2 YSYEKL. CDR3 length: 15 amino acids. The CDR3 loop reads CASSQEVRDRGEQYF. The CDR3 DNA follows: TGCGCCAGCAGCCAAGAGGTTCGTGACAGGGGCGAGCAGTACTTC.

The genes are TRBV11-1 and TRBJ2-7, with 8 bases identical to TRBD2. The CDR3 is 13 amino acids. V shed 6 bases, J shed 5 bases, and the junction held 6 bases outside the gene matches. CDR1 is SGHAT, CDR2 FQDESV, per germline (reference sequence). CDR3 nucleotides: TGTGCCAGCAGTATAAGCGGGAGCCACGAGCAGTACTTC. It translates to CASSISGSHEQYF.

The CDR3 is CASSKVGGDKGNQPQHF. In DNA form, the CDR3 reads TGTGCCAGCAGCAAAGTAGGTGGGGACAAGGGCAATCAGCCCCAGCATTTT. J is TRBJ1-5 and V is TRBV21-1; the listed D gene, TRBD1, was not tested against the DNA. TRBV21-1 is flagged as a pseudogene. The CDR3 is 17 amino acids.

This chain uses TRBV30 with TRBJ2-3; a weak D match, TRBD2 (8 bases). Per the germline V gene, CDR1 is GTSNPN and CDR2 is SVGIG (reference sequence). This CDR3 is built from 15 residues. Trimming took 0 bases from V and 4 from J, leaving 14 bases between them. The CDR3 reads CAWSVTGGGPDTQYF. DNA of the CDR3: TGTGCCTGGAGTGTGACGGGAGGGGGCCCAGATACGCAGTATTTT.

The chain recombines TRBV12-5 with TRBJ1-5, with D possibly TRBD1 on 6 matching bases. Germline V lookup: CDR1 LGHNT, CDR2 FRNRAP. V gave up 7 bases and J gave up 1 base, with 14 bases separating them. This CDR3 is 15 amino acids long. In DNA form, the CDR3 reads TGTGCTAGTGCCGGCCAGGGGATAAGCAATCAGCCCCAGCATTTT. It encodes CASAGQGISNQPQHF.